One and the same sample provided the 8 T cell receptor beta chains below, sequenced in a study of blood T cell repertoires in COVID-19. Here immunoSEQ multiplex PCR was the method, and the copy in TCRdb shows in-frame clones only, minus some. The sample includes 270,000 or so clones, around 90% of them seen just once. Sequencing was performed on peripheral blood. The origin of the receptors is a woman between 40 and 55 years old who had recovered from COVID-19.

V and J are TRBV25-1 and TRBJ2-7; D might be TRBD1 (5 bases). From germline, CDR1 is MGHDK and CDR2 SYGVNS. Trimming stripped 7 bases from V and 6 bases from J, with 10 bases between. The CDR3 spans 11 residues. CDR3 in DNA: TGTGCCAGCACTACAGGAACCGAGCAGTACTTC. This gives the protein CASTTGTEQYF.

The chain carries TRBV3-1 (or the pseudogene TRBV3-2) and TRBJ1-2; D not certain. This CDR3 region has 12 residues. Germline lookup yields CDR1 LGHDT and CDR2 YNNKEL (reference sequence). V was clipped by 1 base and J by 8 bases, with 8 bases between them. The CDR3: CASSQGREGYTF. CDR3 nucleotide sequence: TGTGCCAGCAGCCAAGGGCGGGAGGGCTACACCTTC.

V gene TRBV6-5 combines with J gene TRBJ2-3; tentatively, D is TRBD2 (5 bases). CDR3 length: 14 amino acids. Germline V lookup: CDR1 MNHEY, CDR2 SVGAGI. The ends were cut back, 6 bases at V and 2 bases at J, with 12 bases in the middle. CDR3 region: CASREDPATDTQYF. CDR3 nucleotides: TGTGCCAGCAGGGAGGATCCAGCCACAGATACGCAGTATTTT.

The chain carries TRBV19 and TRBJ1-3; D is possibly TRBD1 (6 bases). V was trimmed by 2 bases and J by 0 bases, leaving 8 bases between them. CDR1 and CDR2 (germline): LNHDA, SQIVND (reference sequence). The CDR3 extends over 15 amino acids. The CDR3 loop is CASSIQGNSGNTIYF. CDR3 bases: TGTGCCAGTAGTATACAGGGGAACTCTGGAAACACCATATATTTT.

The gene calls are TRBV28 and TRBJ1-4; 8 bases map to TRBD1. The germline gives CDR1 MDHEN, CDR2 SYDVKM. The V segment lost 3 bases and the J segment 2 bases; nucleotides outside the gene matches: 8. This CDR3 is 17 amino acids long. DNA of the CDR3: TGTGCCAGCAGTTTGGCAGGGGGCTTAGTTACTAATGAAAAACTGTTTTTT. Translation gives CASSLAGGLVTNEKLFF.

CDR3 residues: CASSLGFGVDEQFF. The CDR3 DNA is TGTGCCAGCAGCTTAGGGTTCGGGGTCGATGAGCAGTTCTTC. This chain links TRBV7-9 with TRBJ2-1; D is possibly TRBD2 (5 bases). CDR3 length equals 14 residues. The germline V gene has CDR1 SEHNR and CDR2 FQNEAQ (reference sequence). V lost 1 base and J lost 8, with 12 bases in between.

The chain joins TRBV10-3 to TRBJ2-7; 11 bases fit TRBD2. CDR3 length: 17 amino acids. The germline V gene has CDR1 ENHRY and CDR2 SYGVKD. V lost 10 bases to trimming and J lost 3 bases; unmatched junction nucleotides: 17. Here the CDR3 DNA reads TGTGCCAGCGGAGCCCGCATATTCGGACTAGCGGGCTACGAGCAGTACTTC. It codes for CASGARIFGLAGYEQYF.

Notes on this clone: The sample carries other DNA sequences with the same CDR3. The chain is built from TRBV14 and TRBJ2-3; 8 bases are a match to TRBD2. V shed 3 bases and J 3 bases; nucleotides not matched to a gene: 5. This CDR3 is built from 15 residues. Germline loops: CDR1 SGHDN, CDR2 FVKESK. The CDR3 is CASSHAGGGTDTQYF. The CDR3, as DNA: TGTGCCAGCAGCCACGCGGGAGGAGGGACAGATACGCAGTATTTT.